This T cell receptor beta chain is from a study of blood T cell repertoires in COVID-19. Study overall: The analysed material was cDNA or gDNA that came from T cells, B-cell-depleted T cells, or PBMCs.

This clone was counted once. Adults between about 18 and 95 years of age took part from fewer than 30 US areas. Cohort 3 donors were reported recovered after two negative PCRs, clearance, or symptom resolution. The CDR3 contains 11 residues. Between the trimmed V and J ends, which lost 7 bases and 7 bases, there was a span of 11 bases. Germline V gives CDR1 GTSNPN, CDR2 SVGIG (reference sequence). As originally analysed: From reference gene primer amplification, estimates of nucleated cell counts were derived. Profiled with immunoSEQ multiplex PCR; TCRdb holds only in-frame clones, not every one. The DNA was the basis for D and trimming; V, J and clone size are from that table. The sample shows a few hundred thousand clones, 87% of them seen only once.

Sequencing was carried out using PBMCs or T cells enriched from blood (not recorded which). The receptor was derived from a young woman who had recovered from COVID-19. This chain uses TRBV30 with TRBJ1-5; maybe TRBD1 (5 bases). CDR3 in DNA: TGTGCCTTAGGGGCGGGACAGCCCCAGCATTTT. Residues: CALGAGQPQHF.